This T cell receptor (beta chain) emerged from a study of metastatic and nonmetastatic thyroid tumors. Nobody among the patients had been given any treatment before thyroid surgery. Original data processing: CDR3 was compared across clinicopathological groups, and the resulting differences were used to build a distant-metastasis classifier for papillary thyroid cancer. TCRdb re-called the PCR reads via MiXCR. What appears here as the V and J calls and clone size reflects TCRdb's work, not the paper's. The sample holds over 10,000 clones, around a quarter seen once. This clone was counted a few times. Germline V gene sequence: CDR1 MNHEY, CDR2 SVGEGT. Between the trimmed V and J ends, which lost 8 bases and 0 bases, there was a span of 8 bases. The CDR3 length is 12 residues.

This chain connects TRBV6-2 or TRBV6-3 to TRBJ2-7; tentatively, D is TRBD2 (5 bases). The receptor was derived from a male donor with papillary thyroid cancer or a benign thyroid nodule (not recorded which). Some clones in this sample may be carry-over from other donors' samples. The sequenced sample consisted of blood. In DNA form, the CDR3 reads TGTGCCAGCGGAGACTACTCCTACGAGCAGTACTTC. This sequence encodes CASGDYSYEQYF.